The source of this T cell receptor beta chain is a study of blood T cell repertoires in COVID-19. This clone was observed a handful of times. This sample also contains other DNA sequences that code for the same CDR3. Ages ranged from about 18 to 89 years, with residence in 24 US areas. In the authors' workflow: Amplification from reference gene primers served as the basis for estimated nucleated cell counts. Here immunoSEQ multiplex PCR was the method, and the copy in TCRdb shows in-frame clones only, minus some. The V and J calls and clone size are taken from that table; D and trimming were inferred from the DNA. The table lists 200,000 to 300,000 clones, 86% of them singletons, with about 2.6% in the top ten. The CDR3 consists of 16 residues. The germline V gene has CDR1 LNHNV and CDR2 YYDKDF (reference sequence). With V trimmed by 2 bases and J by 0 bases, 1 base remained unmatched.

The rearrangement links TRBV15 to TRBJ2-3, with 11 positions matching TRBD2. This clonotype was obtained from a young woman who had recovered from COVID-19. Source material: PBMCs or T cells enriched from blood (not recorded which). The CDR3 sequence: CATSRTSGGSTDTQYF. CDR3 DNA sequence: TGTGCCACCAGCAGAACTAGCGGGGGAAGCACAGATACGCAGTATTTT.